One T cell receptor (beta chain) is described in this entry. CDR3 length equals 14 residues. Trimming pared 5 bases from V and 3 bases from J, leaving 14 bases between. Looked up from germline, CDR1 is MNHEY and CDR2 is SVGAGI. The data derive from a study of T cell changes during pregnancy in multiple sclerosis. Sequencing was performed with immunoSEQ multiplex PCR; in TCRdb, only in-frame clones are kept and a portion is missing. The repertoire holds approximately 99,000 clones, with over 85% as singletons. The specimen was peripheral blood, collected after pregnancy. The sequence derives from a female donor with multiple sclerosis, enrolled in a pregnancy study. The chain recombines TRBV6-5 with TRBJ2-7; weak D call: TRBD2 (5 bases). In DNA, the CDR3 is TGTGCCAGCAGTCCGGGAAGTTGGCTCTACGAGCAGTACTTC. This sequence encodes CASSPGSWLYEQYF.